This TCR beta chain was sequenced for a study of T cell repertoires in cytomegalovirus infection. In the study overall: Through public TCR beta signatures, both CMV infection and matching HLA type were indicated. Overall study results and limits: HLA-C-restricted CMV-specific TCR beta clonotypes were dominant in the ex vivo response. Individuals carrying CMV plus the relevant HLA were identified by cumulative frequency of public TCR beta families.

One entry per CDR3 protein, called by TCRdb with MiXCR from the reads. This sample carries approximately 110,000 distinct CDR3 sequences, over 9% of them seen once, and the ten largest clones take around 29%. This clonotype showed up many times. Its antigen is not identified. The CDR3 sequence is 11 residues long. After removal of 7 bases from V and 4 bases from J, the junction contained 1 base not matched to a gene. Germline V gives CDR1 MDHEN, CDR2 SYDVKM. The chain has TRBV28 and TRBJ2-7, with TRBD2 identical over 7 bases. The sequenced sample consisted of PBMCs, sequenced either directly or after in vitro stimulation (not recorded which). This sequence was found in a human donor in good health (CMV status not recorded). Some clones in this sample may be carry-over from other donors' samples. The CDR3 is CASTRGYEQYF. In DNA, the CDR3 is TGTGCCAGCACGCGGGGGTACGAGCAGTACTTC.